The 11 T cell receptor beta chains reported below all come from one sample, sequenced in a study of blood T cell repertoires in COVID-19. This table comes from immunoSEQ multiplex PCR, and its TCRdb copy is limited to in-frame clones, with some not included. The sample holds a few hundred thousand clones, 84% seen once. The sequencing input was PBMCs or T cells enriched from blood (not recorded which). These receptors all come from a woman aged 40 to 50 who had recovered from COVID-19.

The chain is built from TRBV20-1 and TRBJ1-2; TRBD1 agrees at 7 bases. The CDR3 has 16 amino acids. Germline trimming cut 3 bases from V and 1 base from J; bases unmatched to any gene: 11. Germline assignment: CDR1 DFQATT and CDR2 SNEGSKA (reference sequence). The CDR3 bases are TGCAGTGCTAGTGACCCGGACAGGCTAGATAACTATGGCTACACCTTC. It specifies CSASDPDRLDNYGYTF.

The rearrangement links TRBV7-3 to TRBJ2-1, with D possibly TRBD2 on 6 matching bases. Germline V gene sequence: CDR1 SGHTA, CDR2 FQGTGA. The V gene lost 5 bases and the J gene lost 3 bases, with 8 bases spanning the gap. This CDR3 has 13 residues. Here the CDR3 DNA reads TGTGCCAGCAGCCCGACTAGCTACAATGAGCAGTTCTTC. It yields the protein CASSPTSYNEQFF.

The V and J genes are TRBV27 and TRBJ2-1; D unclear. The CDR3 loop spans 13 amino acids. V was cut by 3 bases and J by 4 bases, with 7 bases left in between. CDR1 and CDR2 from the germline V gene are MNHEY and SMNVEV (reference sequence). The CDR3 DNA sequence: TGTGCCAGCAGTTTGGGCTTTTACAATGAGCAGTTCTTC. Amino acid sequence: CASSLGFYNEQFF.

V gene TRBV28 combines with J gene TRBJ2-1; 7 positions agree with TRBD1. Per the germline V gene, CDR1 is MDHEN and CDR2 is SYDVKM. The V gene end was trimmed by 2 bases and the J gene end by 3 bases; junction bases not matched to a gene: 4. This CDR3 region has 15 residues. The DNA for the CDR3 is TGTGCCAGCAGTTTAGGGCAGGGGGTCTACAATGAGCAGTTCTTC. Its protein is CASSLGQGVYNEQFF.

CDR3 in DNA: TGTGCCAGCAGCTTAGATGGGGGACAGGCCTTGCGCGAGCAGTTCTTC. This encodes CASSLDGGQALREQFF. The J gene is TRBJ2-1, the V gene TRBV7-2, with 8 bases lining up with TRBD1. Germline-derived CDR1 and CDR2 are SGHTA and FQGNSA. After removal of 1 base from V and 10 bases from J, the junction contained 12 bases not matched to a gene. This CDR3 is built from 16 residues.

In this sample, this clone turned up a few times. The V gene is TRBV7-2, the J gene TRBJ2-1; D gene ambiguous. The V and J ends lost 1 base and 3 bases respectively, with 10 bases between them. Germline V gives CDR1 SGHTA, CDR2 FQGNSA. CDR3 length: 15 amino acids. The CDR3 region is CASSLGPLRYNEQFF. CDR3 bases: TGTGCCAGCAGCTTAGGGCCGCTCCGCTACAATGAGCAGTTCTTC.

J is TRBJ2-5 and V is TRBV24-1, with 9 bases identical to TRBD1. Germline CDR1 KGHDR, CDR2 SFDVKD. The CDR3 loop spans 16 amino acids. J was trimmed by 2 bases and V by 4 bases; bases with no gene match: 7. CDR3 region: CATSEPGTGRQETQYF. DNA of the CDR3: TGTGCCACCAGTGAGCCCGGGACAGGGAGACAAGAGACCCAGTACTTC.

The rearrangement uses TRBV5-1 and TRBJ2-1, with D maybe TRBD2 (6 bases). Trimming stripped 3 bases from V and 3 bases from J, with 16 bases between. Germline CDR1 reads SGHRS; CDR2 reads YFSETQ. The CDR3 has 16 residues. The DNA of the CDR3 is TGCGCCAGCAGCTACGGGACTTCAACCATCTACAATGAGCAGTTCTTC. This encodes CASSYGTSTIYNEQFF.

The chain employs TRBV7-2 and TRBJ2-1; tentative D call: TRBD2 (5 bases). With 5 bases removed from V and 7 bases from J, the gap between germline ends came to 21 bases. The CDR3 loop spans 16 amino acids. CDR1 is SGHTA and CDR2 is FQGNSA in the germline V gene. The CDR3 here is CASSTVTSMGINEQFF. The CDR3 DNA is TGTGCCAGCAGCACTGTTACTAGTATGGGAATTAATGAGCAGTTCTTC.

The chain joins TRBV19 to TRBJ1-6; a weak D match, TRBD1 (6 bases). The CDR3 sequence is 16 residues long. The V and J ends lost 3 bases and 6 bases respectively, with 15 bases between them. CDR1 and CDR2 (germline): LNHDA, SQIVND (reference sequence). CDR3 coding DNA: TGTGCCAGTAGTATCGACAGGACCGGCGGTAATTCACCCCTCCACTTT. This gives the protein CASSIDRTGGNSPLHF.

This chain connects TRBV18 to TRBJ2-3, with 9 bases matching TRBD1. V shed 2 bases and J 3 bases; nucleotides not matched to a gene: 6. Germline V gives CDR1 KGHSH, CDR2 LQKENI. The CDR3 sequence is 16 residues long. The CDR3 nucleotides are TGTGCCAGCTCACCATACGGGACAGGGTTGACAGATACGCAGTATTTT. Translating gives CASSPYGTGLTDTQYF.